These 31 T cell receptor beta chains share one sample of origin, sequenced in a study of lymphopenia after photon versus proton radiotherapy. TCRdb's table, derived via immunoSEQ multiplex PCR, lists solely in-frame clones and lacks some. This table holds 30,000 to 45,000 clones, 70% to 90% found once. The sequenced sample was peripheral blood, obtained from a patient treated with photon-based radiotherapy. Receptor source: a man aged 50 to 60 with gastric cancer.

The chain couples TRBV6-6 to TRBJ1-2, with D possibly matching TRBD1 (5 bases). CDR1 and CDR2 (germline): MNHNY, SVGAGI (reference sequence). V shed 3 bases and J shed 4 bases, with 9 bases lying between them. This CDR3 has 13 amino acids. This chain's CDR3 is CASSYGGGYGYTF. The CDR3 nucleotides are TGTGCCAGCAGTTATGGGGGGGGCTATGGCTACACCTTC.

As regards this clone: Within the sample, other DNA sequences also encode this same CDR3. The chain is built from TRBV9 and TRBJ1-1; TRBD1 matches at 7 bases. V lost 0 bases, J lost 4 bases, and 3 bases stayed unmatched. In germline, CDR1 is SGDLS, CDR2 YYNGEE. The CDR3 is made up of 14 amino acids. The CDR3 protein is CASSVEGAGTEAFF. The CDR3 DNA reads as TGTGCCAGCAGCGTAGAGGGGGCCGGCACTGAAGCTTTCTTT. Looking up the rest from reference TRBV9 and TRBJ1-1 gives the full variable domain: DSGVTQTPKHLITATGQRVTLRCSPRSGDLSVYWYQQSLDQGLQFLIQYYNGEERAKGNILERFSAQQFPDLHSELNLSSLELGDSALYFCASSVEGAGTEAFFGQGTRLTVV.

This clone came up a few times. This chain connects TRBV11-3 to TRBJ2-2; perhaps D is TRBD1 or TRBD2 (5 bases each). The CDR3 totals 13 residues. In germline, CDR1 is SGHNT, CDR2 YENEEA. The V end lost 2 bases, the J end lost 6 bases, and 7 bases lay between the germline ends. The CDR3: CASSLRDPGELFF. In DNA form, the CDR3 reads TGTGCCAGCAGCTTAAGGGACCCCGGGGAGCTGTTTTTT.

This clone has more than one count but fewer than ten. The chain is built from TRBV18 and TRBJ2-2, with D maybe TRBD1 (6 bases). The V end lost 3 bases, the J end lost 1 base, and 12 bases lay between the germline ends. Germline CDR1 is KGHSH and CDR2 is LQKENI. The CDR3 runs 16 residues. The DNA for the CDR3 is TGTGCCAGCTCACCTCAGGACAGCTTGAACACCGGGGAGCTGTTTTTT. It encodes CASSPQDSLNTGELFF.

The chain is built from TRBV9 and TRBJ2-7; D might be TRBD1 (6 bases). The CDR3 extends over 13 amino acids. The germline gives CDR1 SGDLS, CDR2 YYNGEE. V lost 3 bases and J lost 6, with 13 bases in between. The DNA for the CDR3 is TGTGCCAGCAGCGCCACAGGGTACCCCGAGCAGTACTTC. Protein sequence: CASSATGYPEQYF.

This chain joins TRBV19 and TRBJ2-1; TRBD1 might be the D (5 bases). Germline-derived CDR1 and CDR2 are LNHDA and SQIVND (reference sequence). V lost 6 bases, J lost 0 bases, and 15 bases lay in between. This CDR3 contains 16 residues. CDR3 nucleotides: TGTGCCAGTAGCGTCCTCCAGGGAAGCTCCTACAATGAGCAGTTCTTC. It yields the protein CASSVLQGSSYNEQFF.

The CDR3 sequence is CASRYSGTANTEAFF. CDR3 nucleotide sequence: TGTGCCAGTAGGTACTCCGGGACGGCGAACACTGAAGCTTTCTTT. V is TRBV19 and J is TRBJ1-1; TRBD1 is a possible D gene (5 bases). Germline V gives CDR1 LNHDA, CDR2 SQIVND (reference sequence). The V and J ends lost 6 bases and 1 base respectively, with 15 bases between them. This CDR3 is built from 15 residues.

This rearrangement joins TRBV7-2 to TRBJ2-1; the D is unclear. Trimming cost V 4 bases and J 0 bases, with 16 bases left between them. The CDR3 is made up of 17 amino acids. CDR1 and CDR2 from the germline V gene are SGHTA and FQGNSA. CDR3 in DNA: TGTGCCAGCAGCTCCCGGTTCCTATCGAGCTCCTACAATGAGCAGTTCTTC. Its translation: CASSSRFLSSSYNEQFF. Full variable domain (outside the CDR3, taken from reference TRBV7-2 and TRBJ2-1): GAGVSQSPSNKVTEKGKDVELRCDPISGHTALYWYRQSLGQGLEFLIYFQGNSAPDKSGLPSDRFSAERTGGSVSTLTIQRTQQEDSAVYLCASSSRFLSSSYNEQFFGPGTRLTVL.

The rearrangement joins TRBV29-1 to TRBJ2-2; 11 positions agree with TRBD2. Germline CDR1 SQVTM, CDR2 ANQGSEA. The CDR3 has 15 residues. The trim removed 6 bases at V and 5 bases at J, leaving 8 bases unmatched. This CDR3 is CSVRLAGFQTGELFF. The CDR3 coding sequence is TGCAGCGTCCGACTAGCGGGATTCCAAACCGGGGAGCTGTTTTTT.

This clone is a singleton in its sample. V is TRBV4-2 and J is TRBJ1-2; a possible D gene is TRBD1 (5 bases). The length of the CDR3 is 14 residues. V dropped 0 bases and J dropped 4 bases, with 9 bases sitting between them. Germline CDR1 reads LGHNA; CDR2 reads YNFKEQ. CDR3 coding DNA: TGTGCCAGCAGCCAAGATCAGGGTACCTATGGCTACACCTTC. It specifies CASSQDQGTYGYTF.

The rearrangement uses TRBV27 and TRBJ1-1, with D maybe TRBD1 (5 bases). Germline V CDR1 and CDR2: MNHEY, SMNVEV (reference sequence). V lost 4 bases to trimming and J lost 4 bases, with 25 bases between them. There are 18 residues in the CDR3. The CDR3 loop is CASSSLMGLGGFVTEAFF. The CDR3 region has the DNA TGTGCCAGCAGTTCCCTGATGGGGCTAGGCGGGTTCGTCACTGAAGCTTTCTTT.

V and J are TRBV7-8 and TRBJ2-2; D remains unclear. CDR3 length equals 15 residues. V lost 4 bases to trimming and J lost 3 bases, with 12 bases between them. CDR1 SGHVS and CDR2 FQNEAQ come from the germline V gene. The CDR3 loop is CASSSRAHHTGELFF. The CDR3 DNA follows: TGTGCCAGCAGCTCTCGGGCCCACCACACCGGGGAGCTGTTTTTT.

The CDR3, as DNA: TGTGCCAGCAGCTTCACCACCTACGAGCAGTACTTC. Its protein product is CASSFTTYEQYF. This sequence joins TRBV7-2 and TRBJ2-7, with D unresolved. The CDR3 extends over 12 amino acids. CDR1 SGHTA and CDR2 FQGNSA come from the germline V gene. Between the trimmed V and J ends, which lost 3 bases and 2 bases, there was a span of 5 bases. Variable domain in full (rest from reference TRBV7-2 and TRBJ2-7): GAGVSQSPSNKVTEKGKDVELRCDPISGHTALYWYRQSLGQGLEFLIYFQGNSAPDKSGLPSDRFSAERTGGSVSTLTIQRTQQEDSAVYLCASSFTTYEQYFGPGTRLTVT.

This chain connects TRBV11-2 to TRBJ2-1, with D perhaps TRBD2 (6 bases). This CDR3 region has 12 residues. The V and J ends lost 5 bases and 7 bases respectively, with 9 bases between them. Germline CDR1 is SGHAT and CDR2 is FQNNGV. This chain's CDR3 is CASSPTRNEQFF. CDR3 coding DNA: TGTGCCAGCAGCCCGACTAGGAATGAGCAGTTCTTC.

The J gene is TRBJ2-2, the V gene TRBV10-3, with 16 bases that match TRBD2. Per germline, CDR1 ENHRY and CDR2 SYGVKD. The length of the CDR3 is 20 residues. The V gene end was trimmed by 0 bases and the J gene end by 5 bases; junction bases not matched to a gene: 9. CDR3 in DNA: TGTGCCATCAGTGAGTCTAGGGGGACTAGCGGGAGGGAGGAAACCGGGGAGCTGTTTTTT. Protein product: CAISESRGTSGREETGELFF.

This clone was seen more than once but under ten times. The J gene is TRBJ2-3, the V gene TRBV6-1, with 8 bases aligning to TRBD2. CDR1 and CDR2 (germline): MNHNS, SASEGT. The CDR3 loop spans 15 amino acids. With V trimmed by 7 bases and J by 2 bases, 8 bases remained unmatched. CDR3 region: CASNPAGGHTDTQYF. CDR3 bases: TGTGCCAGCAATCCCGCGGGAGGACACACAGATACGCAGTATTTT.

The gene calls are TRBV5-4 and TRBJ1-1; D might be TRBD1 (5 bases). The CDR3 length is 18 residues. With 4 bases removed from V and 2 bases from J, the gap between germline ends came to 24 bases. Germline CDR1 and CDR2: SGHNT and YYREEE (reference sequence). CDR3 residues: CASSPMNLRTRTNTEAFF. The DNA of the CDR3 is TGTGCCAGCAGCCCGATGAACTTAAGGACACGGACTAACACTGAAGCTTTCTTT.

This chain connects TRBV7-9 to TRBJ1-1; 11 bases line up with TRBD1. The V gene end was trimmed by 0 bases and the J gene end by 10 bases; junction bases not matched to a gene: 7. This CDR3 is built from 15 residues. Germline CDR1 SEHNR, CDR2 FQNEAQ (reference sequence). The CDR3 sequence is CASSLAGQGASGAFF. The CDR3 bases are TGTGCCAGCAGCTTAGCCGGACAGGGGGCGAGTGGAGCTTTCTTT.

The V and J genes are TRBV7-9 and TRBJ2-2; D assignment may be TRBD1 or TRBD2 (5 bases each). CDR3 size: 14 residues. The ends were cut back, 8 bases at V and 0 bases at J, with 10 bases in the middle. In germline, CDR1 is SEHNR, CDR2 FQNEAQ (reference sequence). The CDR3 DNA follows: TGTGCCAGCCGTGGGACGGCGAACACCGGGGAGCTGTTTTTT. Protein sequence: CASRGTANTGELFF.

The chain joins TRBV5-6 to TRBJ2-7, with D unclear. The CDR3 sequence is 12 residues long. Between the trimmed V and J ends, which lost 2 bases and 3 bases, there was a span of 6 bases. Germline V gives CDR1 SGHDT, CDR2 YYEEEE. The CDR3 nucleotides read TGTGCCAGCAGCTTAGACGGCTACGAGCAGTACTTC. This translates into CASSLDGYEQYF.

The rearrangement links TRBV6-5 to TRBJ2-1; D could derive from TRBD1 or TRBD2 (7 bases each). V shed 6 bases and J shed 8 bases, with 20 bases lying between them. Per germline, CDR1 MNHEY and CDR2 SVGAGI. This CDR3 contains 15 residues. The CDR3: CASSTRQGGRDEQFF. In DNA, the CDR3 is TGTGCCAGCAGCACCAGACAGGGAGGGCGGGATGAGCAGTTCTTC.

This CDR3 reads CASRRGSGVAEKLFF. The CDR3 DNA is TGTGCCAGCAGGAGAGGCTCAGGGGTCGCTGAAAAACTGTTTTTT. The chain joins TRBV25-1 to TRBJ1-4, with D tentatively TRBD1 (6 bases). Trimming left V 6 bases short and J 7 bases short, with 18 bases between. The CDR3 extends over 15 amino acids. CDR1 MGHDK and CDR2 SYGVNS come from the germline V gene.

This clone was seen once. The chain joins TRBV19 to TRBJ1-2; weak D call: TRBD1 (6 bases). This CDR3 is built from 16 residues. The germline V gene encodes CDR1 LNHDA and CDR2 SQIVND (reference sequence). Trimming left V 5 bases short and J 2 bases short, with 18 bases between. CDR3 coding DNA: TGTGCCAGTAGTCTACGTCGGGGAAGGGGGAACTATGGCTACACCTTC. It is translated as CASSLRRGRGNYGYTF.

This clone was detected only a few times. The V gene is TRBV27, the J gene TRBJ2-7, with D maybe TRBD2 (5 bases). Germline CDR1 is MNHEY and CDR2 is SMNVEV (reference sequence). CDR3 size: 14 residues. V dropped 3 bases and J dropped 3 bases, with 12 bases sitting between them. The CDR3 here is CASSLAGWNYEQYF. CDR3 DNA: TGTGCCAGCAGTTTGGCGGGTTGGAACTACGAGCAGTACTTC.

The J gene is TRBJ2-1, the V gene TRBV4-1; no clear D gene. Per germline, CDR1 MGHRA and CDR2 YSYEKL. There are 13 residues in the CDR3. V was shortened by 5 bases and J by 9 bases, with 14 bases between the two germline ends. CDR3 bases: TGCGCCAGCAGCTCCTCGGTAGTAAGTGAGCAGTTCTTC. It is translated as CASSSSVVSEQFF.

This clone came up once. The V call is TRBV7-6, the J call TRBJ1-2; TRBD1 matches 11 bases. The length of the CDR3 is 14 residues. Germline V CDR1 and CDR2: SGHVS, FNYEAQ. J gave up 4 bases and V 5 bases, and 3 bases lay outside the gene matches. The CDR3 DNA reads TGTGCCAGCAGCCGGGGACAGGGGGGCTATGGCTACACCTTC. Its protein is CASSRGQGGYGYTF.

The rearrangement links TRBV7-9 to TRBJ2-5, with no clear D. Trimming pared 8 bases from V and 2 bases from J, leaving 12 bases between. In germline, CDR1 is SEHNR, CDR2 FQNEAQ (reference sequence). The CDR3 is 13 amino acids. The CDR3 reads CASCSSRQETQYF. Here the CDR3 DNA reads TGTGCCAGCTGTAGTTCCAGACAAGAGACCCAGTACTTC.

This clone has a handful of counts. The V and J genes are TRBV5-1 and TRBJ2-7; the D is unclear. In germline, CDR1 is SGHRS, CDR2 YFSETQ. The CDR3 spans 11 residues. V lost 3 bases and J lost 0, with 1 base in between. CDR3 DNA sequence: TGCGCCAGCAGCTACTCCTACGAGCAGTACTTC. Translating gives CASSYSYEQYF.

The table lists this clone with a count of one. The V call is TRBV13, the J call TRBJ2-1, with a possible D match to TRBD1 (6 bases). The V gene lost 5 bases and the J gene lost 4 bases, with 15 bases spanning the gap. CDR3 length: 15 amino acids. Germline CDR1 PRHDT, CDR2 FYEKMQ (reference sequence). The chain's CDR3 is CASSAQGYSYNEQFF. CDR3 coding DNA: TGTGCCAGCAGCGCACAGGGTTACTCGTACAATGAGCAGTTCTTC.

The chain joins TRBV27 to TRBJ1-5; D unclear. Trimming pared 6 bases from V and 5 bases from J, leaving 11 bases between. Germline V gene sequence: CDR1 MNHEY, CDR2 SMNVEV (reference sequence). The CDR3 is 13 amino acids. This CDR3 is CASSPSPYQPQHF. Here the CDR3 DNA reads TGTGCCAGCAGCCCATCCCCCTATCAGCCCCAGCATTTT.

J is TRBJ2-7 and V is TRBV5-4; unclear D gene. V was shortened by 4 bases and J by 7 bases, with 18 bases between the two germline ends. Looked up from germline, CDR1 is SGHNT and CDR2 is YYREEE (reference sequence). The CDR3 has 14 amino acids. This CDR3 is CASSRPGAGWEQYF. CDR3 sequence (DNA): TGTGCCAGCAGCCGACCTGGCGCAGGCTGGGAGCAGTACTTC.